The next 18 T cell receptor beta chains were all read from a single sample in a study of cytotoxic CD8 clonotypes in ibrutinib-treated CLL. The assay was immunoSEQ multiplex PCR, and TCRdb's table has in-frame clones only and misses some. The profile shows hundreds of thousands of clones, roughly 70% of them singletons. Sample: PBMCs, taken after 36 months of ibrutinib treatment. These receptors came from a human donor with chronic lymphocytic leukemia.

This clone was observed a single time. The CDR3 protein is CASSHTQGYEQYF. The CDR3, as DNA: TGCGCCAGCAGCCATACTCAGGGATACGAGCAGTACTTC. The chain joins TRBV4-1 to TRBJ2-5; D perhaps matches TRBD1 (5 bases). The assigned J gene may be wrong: the sequence end matches TRBJ2-7 better. The CDR3 is made up of 13 amino acids. CDR1 MGHRA and CDR2 YSYEKL come from the germline V gene.

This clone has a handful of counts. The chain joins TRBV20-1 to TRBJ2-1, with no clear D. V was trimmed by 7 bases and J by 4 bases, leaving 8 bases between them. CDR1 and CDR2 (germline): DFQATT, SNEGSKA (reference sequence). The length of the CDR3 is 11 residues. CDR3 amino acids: CSVQAYNEQFF. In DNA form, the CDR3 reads TGCAGTGTACAAGCTTACAATGAGCAGTTCTTC.

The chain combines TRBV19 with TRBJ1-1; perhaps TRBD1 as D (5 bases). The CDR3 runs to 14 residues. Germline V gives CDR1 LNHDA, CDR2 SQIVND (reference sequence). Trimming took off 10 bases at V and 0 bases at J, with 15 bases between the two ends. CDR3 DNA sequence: TGTGCCACCTCACAGGTTCTCATGAACACTGAAGCTTTCTTT. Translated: CATSQVLMNTEAFF.

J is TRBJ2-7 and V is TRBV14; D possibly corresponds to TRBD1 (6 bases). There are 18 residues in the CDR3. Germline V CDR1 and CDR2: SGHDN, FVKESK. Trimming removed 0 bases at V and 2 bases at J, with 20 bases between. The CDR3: CASSQDWQTRTATYEQYF. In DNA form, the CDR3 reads TGTGCCAGCAGCCAAGATTGGCAAACTCGGACAGCAACCTACGAGCAGTACTTC.

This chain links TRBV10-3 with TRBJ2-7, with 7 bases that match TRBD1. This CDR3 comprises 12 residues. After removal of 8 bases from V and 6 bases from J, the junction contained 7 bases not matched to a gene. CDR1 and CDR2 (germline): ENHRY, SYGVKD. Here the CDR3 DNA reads TGTGCCATCGCGGCTAGACAGGGCGAGCAGTACTTC. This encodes CAIAARQGEQYF.

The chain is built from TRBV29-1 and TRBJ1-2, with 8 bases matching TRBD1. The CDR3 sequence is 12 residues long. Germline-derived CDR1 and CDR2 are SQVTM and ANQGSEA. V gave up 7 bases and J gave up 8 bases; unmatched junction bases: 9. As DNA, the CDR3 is TGCAGCGCTGCCGCAGGGGGCCGGGGCTACACCTTC. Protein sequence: CSAAAGGRGYTF.

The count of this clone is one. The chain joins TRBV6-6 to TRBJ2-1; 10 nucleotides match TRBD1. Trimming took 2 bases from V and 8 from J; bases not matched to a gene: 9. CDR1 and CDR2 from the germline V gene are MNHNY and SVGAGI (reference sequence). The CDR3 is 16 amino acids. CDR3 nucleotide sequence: TGTGCCAGCAGTTACAAAGAAGGACAGGGGGAATATGAGCAGTTCTTC. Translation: CASSYKEGQGEYEQFF.

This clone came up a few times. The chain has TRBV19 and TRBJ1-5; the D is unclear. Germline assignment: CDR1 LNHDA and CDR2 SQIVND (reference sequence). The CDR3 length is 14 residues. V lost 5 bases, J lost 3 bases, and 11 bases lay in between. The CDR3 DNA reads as TGTGCCAGTAGTCGCCGTTCCAACAATCAGCCCCAGCATTTT. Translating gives CASSRRSNNQPQHF.

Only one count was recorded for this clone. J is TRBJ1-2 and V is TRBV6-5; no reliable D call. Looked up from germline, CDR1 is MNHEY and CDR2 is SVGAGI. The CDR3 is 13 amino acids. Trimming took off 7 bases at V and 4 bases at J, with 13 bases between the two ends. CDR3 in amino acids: CASIRARGYGYTF. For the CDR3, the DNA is TGTGCCAGCATAAGGGCCAGAGGCTATGGCTACACCTTC.

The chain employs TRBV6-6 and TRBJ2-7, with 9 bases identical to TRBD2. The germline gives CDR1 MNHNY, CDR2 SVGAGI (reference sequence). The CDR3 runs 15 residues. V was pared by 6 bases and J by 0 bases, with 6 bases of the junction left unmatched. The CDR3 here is CASRTTSGGSYEQYF. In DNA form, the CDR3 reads TGTGCCAGCAGGACGACTAGCGGAGGCTCCTACGAGCAGTACTTC.

The CDR3 coding sequence is TGCGCCAGCAGCCAATGGACAGGGGTGAACTCTGGGGCCAACGTCCTGACTTTC. Amino acid sequence: CASSQWTGVNSGANVLTF. The chain couples TRBV4-3 to TRBJ2-6, with 9 bases that match TRBD1. Germline V CDR1 and CDR2: LGHNA, YSLEER. The CDR3 length is 18 residues. The junction had 5 bases not matched to a gene; V was cut back by 2 bases and J by 0 bases.

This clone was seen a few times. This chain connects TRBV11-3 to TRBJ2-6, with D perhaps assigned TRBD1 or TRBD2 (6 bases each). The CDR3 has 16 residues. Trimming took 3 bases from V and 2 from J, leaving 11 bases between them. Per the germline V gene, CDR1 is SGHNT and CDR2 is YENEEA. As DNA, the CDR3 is TGTGCCAGCAGCTTGGGGGGCAAGGCTGGGGCCAACGTCCTGACTTTC. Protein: CASSLGGKAGANVLTF.

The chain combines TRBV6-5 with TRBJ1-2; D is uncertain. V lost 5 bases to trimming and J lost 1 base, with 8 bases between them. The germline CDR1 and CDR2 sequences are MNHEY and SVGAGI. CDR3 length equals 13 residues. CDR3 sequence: CASSEGSNYGYTF. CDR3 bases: TGTGCCAGCAGTGAGGGCAGTAACTATGGCTACACCTTC.

CDR3 in DNA: TGTGCCATCAGTGAGGCTTCCCACAAGGGCTACACCTTC. As protein: CAISEASHKGYTF. This chain uses TRBV10-3 with TRBJ1-2; D is unresolved. Trimming removed 2 bases at V and 8 bases at J, with 12 bases between. The CDR3 runs 13 residues. Germline V gene lookup returns CDR1 ENHRY and CDR2 SYGVKD.

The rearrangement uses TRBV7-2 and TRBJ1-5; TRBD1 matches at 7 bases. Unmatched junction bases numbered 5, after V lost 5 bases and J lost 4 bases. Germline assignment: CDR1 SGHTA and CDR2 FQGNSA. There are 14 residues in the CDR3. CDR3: CASSQGVGNQPQHF. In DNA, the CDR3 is TGTGCCAGCAGCCAGGGGGTAGGAAATCAGCCCCAGCATTTT.

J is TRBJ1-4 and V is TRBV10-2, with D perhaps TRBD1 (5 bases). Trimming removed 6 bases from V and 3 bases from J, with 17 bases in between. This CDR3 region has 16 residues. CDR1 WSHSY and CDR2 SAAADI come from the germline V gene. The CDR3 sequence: CASRRWQGGSNEKLFF. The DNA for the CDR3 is TGCGCCAGCAGGCGGTGGCAGGGAGGGTCTAATGAAAAACTGTTTTTT.

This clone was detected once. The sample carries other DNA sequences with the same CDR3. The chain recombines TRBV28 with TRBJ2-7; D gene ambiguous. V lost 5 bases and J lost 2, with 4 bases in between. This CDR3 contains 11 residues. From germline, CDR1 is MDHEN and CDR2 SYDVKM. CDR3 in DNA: TGTGCCAGCAGTCAGACCTACGAGCAGTACTTC. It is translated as CASSQTYEQYF.

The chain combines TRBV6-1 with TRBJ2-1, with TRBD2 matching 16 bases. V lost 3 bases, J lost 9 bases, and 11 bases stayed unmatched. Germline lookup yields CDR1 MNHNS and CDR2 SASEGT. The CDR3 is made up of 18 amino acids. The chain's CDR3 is CASSETGTSGRAGIEQFF. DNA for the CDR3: TGTGCCAGCAGTGAGACCGGGACTAGCGGGAGGGCCGGGATTGAGCAGTTCTTC.